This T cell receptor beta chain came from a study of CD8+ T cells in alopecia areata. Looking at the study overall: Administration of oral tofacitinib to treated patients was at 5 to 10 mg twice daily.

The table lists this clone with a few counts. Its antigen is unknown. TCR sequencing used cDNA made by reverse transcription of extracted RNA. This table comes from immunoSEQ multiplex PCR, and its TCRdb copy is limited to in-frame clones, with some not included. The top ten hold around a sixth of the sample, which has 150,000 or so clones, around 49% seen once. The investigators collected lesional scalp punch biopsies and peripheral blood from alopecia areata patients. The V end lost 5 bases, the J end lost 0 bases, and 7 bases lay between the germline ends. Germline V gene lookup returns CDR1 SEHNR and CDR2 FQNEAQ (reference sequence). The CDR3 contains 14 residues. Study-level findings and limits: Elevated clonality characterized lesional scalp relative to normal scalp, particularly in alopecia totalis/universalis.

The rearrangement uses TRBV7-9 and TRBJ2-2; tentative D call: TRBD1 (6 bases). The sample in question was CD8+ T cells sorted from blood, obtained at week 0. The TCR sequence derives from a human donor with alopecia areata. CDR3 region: CASSDRSNTGELFF. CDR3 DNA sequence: TGTGCCAGCAGCGACAGGTCGAACACCGGGGAGCTGTTTTTT.